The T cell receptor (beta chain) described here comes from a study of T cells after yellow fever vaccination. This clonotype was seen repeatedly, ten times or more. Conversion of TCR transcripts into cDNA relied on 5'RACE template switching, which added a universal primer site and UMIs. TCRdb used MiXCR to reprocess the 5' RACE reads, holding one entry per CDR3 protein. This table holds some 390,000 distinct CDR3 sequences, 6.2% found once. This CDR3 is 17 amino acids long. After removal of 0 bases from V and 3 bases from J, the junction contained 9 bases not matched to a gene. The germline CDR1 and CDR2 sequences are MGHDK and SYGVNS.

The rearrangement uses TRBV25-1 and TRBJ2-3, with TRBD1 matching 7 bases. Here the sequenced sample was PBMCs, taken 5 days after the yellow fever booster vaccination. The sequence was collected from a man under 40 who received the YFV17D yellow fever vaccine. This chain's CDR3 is CASSEYRPGGRTDTQYF. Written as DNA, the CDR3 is TGTGCCAGCAGTGAATATCGGCCAGGGGGTAGGACAGATACGCAGTATTTT.